These T cell receptor beta chains were read from a single sample in a study of T cell clonotyping in hematopoietic cell transplantation. Some clones are missing from TCRdb's copy, which holds only in-frame ones; the method was immunoSEQ multiplex PCR. Found here are about 6,500 clones, about 97% of them singletons; the top ten hold around 15%. The input for sequencing was peripheral blood mononuclear cells, taken before stem cell transplant. Receptors originate from a man between 65 and 85 years old with acute myeloid leukemia. Some clones in this sample may be carry-over from other donors' samples. The CDR3 runs from the conserved cysteine through the conserved F or W. The D gene is left open where the match is weak. The size entry is marked missing in some rows and otherwise reads once, few, many or a size class.

clone_size	d_call	v_call	j_call	cdr3_nt	cdr3_aa
NA	NA	TRBV6-5	TRBJ1-4	TGTGCCAGCAGTTCCGACCCCGGATATCTGTTTTTT	CASSSDPGYLFF
NA	NA	TRBV11-3	TRBJ1-1	TGTGCCAGCAGCCCGCGCCGGGCCATAGACACTGAAGCTTTCTTT	CASSPRRAIDTEAFF
NA	NA	TRBV30	TRBJ1-5	TGTGCCTGGAGGGCAGGGGATCATCAGCCCCAGCATTTT	CAWRAGDHQPQHF
NA	NA	TRBV10-1	TRBJ2-3	TGCGCCAGCAGTGAGAATCCAGGGTCCGATACGCAGTATTTT	CASSENPGSDTQYF
NA	NA	TRBV20-1	TRBJ2-7	TGCAGTGCTACAAGGGCTTACGAGCAGTACTTC	CSATRAYEQYF
NA	TRBD1	TRBV7-2	TRBJ2-5	TGTGCCAGCAGCAGGGGGCAGGAAGAGACCCAGTACTTC	CASSRGQEETQYF
NA	NA	TRBV7-8	TRBJ1-1	TGTGCCAGCAGCGCCGTAAGGGACACTGAAGCTTTCTTT	CASSAVRDTEAFF
NA	NA	TRBV9	TRBJ1-1	TGTGCCAGCAGCGTAGCAGGGATGAACACTGAAGCTTTCTTT	CASSVAGMNTEAFF
NA	NA	TRBV29-1	TRBJ1-4	TGCAGCGTTGAAGAACGGCAACCCAAGGAAAAACTGTTTTTT	CSVEERQPKEKLFF
NA	NA	TRBV11-3	TRBJ1-1	TGTGCCAGCAGCTTAGAATCGAACACTGAAGCTTTCTTT	CASSLESNTEAFF
NA	NA	TRBV5-6	TRBJ1-3	TGTGCCAGCAGCTTCCAGTACTCTGGAAACACCATATATTTT	CASSFQYSGNTIYF
NA	NA	TRBV5-1	TRBJ1-3	TGCGCCAGCAGCTTGGAATTTTGGGACACCATATATTTT	CASSLEFWDTIYF
NA	TRBD1	TRBV6-5	TRBJ2-5	TGTGCCAGCAGTTACAAGGGGGCTGGTCTCCAAGAGACCCAGTACTTC	CASSYKGAGLQETQYF
NA	NA	TRBV30	TRBJ1-5	TGTGCCTGGAGCGCCGAAATGAATCAGCCCCAGCATTTT	CAWSAEMNQPQHF
NA	NA	TRBV28	TRBJ1-5	TGTGCCAGCAGTTTTAGTCAGCCCCAGCATTTT	CASSFSQPQHF
NA	NA	TRBV15	TRBJ2-5	TGTGCCACCAGAAGGACAGCCCAAGAGACCCAGTACTTC	CATRRTAQETQYF
NA	TRBD1	TRBV6-5	TRBJ2-1	TGTGCCAGCAGTTCCCCCTCGGGGCAGGGGGCCTATGAGCAGTTCTTC	CASSSPSGQGAYEQFF
NA	NA	TRBV11-3	TRBJ1-2	TGTGCCAGCAGCGCGGCGGATTTGACCTTGGGCTACACCTTC	CASSAADLTLGYTF
NA	TRBD1	TRBV25-1	TRBJ1-1	TGTGCCAGCAGCCAAACGGACAGGACTGAAGCTTTCTTT	CASSQTDRTEAFF
NA	NA	TRBV7-8	TRBJ2-5	TGTGCCAGCAGCTGGCAAGAGACCCAGTACTTC	CASSWQETQYF
NA	TRBD2	TRBV30	TRBJ2-1	TGTGCCTGGAGTCGTAGCGGGAGAGGTCCCTACAATGAGCAGTTCTTC	CAWSRSGRGPYNEQFF
NA	NA	TRBV6-5	TRBJ1-5	TGTGCTAGTCGCGGGGGGAATCAGCCCCAGCATTTT	CASRGGNQPQHF
once	NA	TRBV6-5	TRBJ1-2	TGTGCCAGCAGTTACGGAATGGGAGACAACTATGGCTACACCTTC	CASSYGMGDNYGYTF
NA	NA	TRBV4-2	TRBJ2-5	TGTGCCAGCAGCCATCCCGAGGAAACAGCGGAAGAGACCCAGTACTTC	CASSHPEETAEETQYF
NA	NA	TRBV2	TRBJ1-6	TGTGCCAGCAACGGGGATTCGGGTCATTCACCCCTCCACTTT	CASNGDSGHSPLHF
NA	NA	TRBV19	TRBJ1-5	TGTGCCAGTAGAGTAAGGGATGGCAATCAGCCCCAGCATTTT	CASRVRDGNQPQHF
once	NA	TRBV6-1	TRBJ2-7	TGTGCCAGCAGTGAAGGGTGGAGCTCCCTTGTGCAGTACTTC	CASSEGWSSLVQYF
NA	NA	TRBV9	TRBJ1-3	TGTGCCAGCAGCGCAATTGCCTCTGGAAACACCATATATTTT	CASSAIASGNTIYF
NA	NA	TRBV30	TRBJ2-2	TGTGCCTGGAGTGTACGCAGTATCGGGGAGCTGTTTTTT	CAWSVRSIGELFF
NA	NA	TRBV2	TRBJ1-1	TGTGCCAGCACCCCGAGGGCTAACACTGAAGCTTTCTTT	CASTPRANTEAFF
NA	TRBD2	TRBV28	TRBJ2-7	TGTGCCAGCAGCAAACTAGCGGGGTCCTACGAGCAGTACTTC	CASSKLAGSYEQYF
once	NA	TRBV15	TRBJ2-5	TGTGCCACCAGCAGAGCCGGGTTCTCGGGTGAGACCCAGTACTTC	CATSRAGFSGETQYF
once	NA	TRBV11-2	TRBJ2-3	TGTGCCAGCAGCCGATGGGTGACTAGTCACACAGATACGCAGTATTTT	CASSRWVTSHTDTQYF
NA	NA	TRBV19	TRBJ2-5	TGTGCAAGTGCTGGAGGGGAGACCCAGTACTTC	CASAGGETQYF
NA	NA	TRBV7-3	TRBJ2-1	TGTGCCAGCAGCCGCTATATGTCTAGCGTCGAGCAGTTCTTC	CASSRYMSSVEQFF
NA	NA	TRBV5-4	TRBJ2-7	TGTGCCAGCAGCTTGGGCGGGGTAAGCTCCTACGAGCAGTACTTC	CASSLGGVSSYEQYF
NA	NA	TRBV6-1	TRBJ1-2	TGTGCCAGCAGTGAAGCTGGACAGTTTGGCTACACCTTC	CASSEAGQFGYTF
NA	NA	TRBV6-5	TRBJ1-2	TGTGCCAGCAGTTACTCTACCGGGAGGTACTATGGCTACACCTTC	CASSYSTGRYYGYTF
NA	NA	TRBV11-2	TRBJ2-7	TGTGCCAGCAGCTTAGACAGACAGGAGTTTTACGAGCAGTACTTC	CASSLDRQEFYEQYF
NA	NA	TRBV2	TRBJ1-1	TGTGCCAGCATCCGGACAGAGAACACTGAAGCTTTCTTT	CASIRTENTEAFF
once	NA	TRBV11-3	TRBJ2-7	TGTGCCAGCAGCTTAAGGGACGAGCAGTACTTC	CASSLRDEQYF
NA	NA	TRBV30	TRBJ1-1	TGTGCCTGGAGTGTACTCATGCAGGGTAACACTGAAGCTTTCTTT	CAWSVLMQGNTEAFF
NA	TRBD1	TRBV19	TRBJ1-1	TGTGCCAGTAACCCCGACAGGGAGTGGACTGAAGCTTTCTTT	CASNPDREWTEAFF
NA	TRBD1	TRBV14	TRBJ1-5	TGTGCCAGCAGCCCGAACCTGGACCCTGGACAGGGCAATCAGCCCCAGCATTTT	CASSPNLDPGQGNQPQHF
NA	NA	TRBV6-5	TRBJ1-4	TGTGCCAGCAGTGACAGGATGTCTAATGAAAAACTGTTTTTT	CASSDRMSNEKLFF
NA	NA	TRBV5-6	TRBJ2-1	TGTGCCAGCAGCTTCGACAGAGAACATTACAATGAGCAGTTCTTC	CASSFDREHYNEQFF
NA	TRBD2	TRBV9	TRBJ2-7	TGTGCCAGCAGCCCGAGACTAGCGGGAGATTCAATCAGCGAGCAGTACTTC	CASSPRLAGDSISEQYF
NA	NA	TRBV27	TRBJ2-3	TGTGCCAGCAGTCCCCGGCCAGGGGCCTTCTCAGATACGCAGTATTTT	CASSPRPGAFSDTQYF
NA	NA	TRBV30	TRBJ2-1	TGTGCCTCTCGGCGGTGGGGTAGGACGGGCAATGAGCAGTTCTTC	CASRRWGRTGNEQFF
NA	NA	TRBV11-3	TRBJ1-1	TGTGCCAGCAGCTTAGAGATAGGCAAAGCTTTCTTT	CASSLEIGKAFF
once	NA	TRBV9	TRBJ1-4	TGTGCCAGCGGGCGAGCCGATGAAAAACTGTTTTTT	CASGRADEKLFF
NA	TRBD1	TRBV19	TRBJ2-7	TGTGCCAGTAGTTCGCGACAGGGCTACGAGCAGTACTTC	CASSSRQGYEQYF
NA	TRBD2	TRBV2	TRBJ2-7	TGTGCCAGCAGAGCAGGGACGGGGGGGTCCTACGAGCAGTACTTC	CASRAGTGGSYEQYF